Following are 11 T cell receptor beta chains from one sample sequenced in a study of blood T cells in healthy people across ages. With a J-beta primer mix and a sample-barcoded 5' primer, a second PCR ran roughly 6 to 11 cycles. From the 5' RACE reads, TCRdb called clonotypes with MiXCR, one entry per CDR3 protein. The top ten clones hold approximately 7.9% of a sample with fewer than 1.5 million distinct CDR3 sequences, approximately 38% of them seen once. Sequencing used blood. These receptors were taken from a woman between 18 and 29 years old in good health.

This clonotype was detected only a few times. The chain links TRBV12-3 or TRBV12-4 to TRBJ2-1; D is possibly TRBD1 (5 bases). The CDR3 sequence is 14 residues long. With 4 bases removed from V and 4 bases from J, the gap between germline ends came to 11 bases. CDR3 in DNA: TGTGCCAGCAGTTCACTGACAGAATACAATGAGCAGTTCTTC. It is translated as CASSSLTEYNEQFF.

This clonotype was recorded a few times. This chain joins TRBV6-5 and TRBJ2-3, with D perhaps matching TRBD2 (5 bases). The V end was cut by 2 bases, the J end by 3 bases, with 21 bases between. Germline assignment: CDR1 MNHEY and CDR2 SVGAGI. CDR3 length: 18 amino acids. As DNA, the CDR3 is TGTGCCAGCAGTTACCAGAGGTCCCGGGGTCCCCAGACAGATACGCAGTATTTT. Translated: CASSYQRSRGPQTDTQYF.

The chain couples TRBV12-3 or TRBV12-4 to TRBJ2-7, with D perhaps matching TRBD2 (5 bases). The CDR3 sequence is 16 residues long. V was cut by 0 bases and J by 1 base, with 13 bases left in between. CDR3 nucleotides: TGTGCCAGCAGTTTAGCGCCCGTGGGAGTGTCCTACGAGCAGTACTTC. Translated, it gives CASSLAPVGVSYEQYF.

CDR3 protein: CSAHLGGTLNTEAFF. The CDR3 DNA is TGCAGTGCTCACCTCGGGGGGACCCTGAACACTGAAGCTTTCTTT. This chain connects TRBV20-1 to TRBJ1-1, with D possibly being TRBD1 (5 bases). V shed 5 bases and J shed 0 bases, with 16 bases lying between them. CDR1 is DFQATT, CDR2 SNEGSKA, per germline (reference sequence). This CDR3 is 15 amino acids long.

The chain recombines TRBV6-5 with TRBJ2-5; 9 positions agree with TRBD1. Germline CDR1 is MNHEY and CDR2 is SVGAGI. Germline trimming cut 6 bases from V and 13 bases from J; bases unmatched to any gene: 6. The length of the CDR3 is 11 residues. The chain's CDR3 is CASRDTQGAYF. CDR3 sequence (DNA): TGTGCCAGCAGGGACACACAGGGGGCGTACTTC.

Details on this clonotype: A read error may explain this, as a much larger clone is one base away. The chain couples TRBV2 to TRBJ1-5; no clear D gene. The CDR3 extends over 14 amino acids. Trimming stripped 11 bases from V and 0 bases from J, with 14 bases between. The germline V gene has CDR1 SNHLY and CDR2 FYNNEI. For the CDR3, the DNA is TGTGCCGGCGCCCGGACCCTTAGCAATCAGCCCCAGCATTTT. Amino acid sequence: CAGARTLSNQPQHF.

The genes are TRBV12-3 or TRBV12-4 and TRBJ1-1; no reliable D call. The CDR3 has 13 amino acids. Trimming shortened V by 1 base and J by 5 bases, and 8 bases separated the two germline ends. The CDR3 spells CASSLDPKTEAFF. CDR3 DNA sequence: TGTGCCAGCAGTTTAGACCCTAAGACTGAAGCTTTCTTT.

The CDR3 coding sequence is TGCAGCGTCCATCGCGGGTGGAACACTGAAGCTTTCTTT. Residues: CSVHRGWNTEAFF. The chain joins TRBV29-1 to TRBJ1-1; D remains ambiguous. The V gene's germline CDR1 is SQVTM and CDR2 ANQGSEA. Trimming took off 6 bases at V and 1 base at J, with 12 bases between the two ends. This CDR3 is 13 amino acids long. Supplemented by reference TRBV29-1 and TRBJ1-1, the full variable domain reads SAVISQKPSRDICQRGTSLTIQCQVDSQVTMMFWYRQQPGQSLTLIATANQGSEATYESGFVIDKFPISRPNLTFSTLTVSNMSPEDSSIYLCSVHRGWNTEAFFGQGTRLTVV.

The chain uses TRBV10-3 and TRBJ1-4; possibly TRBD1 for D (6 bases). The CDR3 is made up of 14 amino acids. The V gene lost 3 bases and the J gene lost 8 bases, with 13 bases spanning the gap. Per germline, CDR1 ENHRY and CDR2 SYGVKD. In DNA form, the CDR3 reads TGTGCCATCAGTGAATCAGGGGCCTTGGAAAAACTGTTTTTT. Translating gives CAISESGALEKLFF.

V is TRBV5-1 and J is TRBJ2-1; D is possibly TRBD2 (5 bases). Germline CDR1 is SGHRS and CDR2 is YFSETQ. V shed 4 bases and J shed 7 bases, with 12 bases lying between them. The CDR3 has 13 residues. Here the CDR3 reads CASSPGNGNEQFF. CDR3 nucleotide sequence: TGCGCCAGCAGCCCCGGGAACGGGAATGAGCAGTTCTTC. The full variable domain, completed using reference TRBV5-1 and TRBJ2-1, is KAGVTQTPRYLIKTRGQQVTLSCSPISGHRSVSWYQQTPGQGLQFLFEYFSETQRNKGNFPGRFSGRQFSNSRSEMNVSTLELGDSALYLCASSPGNGNEQFFGPGTRLTVL.

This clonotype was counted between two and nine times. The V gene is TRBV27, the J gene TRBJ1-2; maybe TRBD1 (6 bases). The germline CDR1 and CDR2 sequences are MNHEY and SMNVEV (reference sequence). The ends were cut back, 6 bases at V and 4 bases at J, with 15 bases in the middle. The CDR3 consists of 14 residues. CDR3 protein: CASSHRERVYGYTF. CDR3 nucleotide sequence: TGTGCCAGCAGCCACAGGGAAAGAGTCTATGGCTACACCTTC.